This T cell receptor beta chain was obtained from a study of T cell responses to AZD1222 COVID-19 vaccine. On this clone: Its antigen is as yet unknown.

Using immunoSEQ multiplex PCR, the repertoire was profiled, and TCRdb retains in-frame clones only, with some absent. The sample records approximately 130,000 clones, approximately 90% being singletons. The CDR3 is 12 residues long. Trimming left V 3 bases short and J 5 bases short, with 7 bases between. From germline, CDR1 is MNHNS and CDR2 SASEGT. General study results and limits: The sample set comprised mostly white British donors with more females, and clonal diversity was possibly underestimated. CD4 TCRs associated with vaccination spanned spike, dominating at 160-218 and 743-854. Elevations in Spike-specific TCR breadth and depth followed administration of two AZD1222 doses. Just a handful of people given AZD1222 tested seropositive at baseline.

This chain links TRBV6-1 with TRBJ1-2; the D gene is possibly TRBD1 (5 bases). This receptor was taken from an adult who received the AZD1222 COVID-19 vaccine. This sample comprised peripheral blood, obtained 28 days after the second AZD1222 dose. The CDR3 coding sequence is TGTGCCAGCAGTGAGACAGTATATGGCTACACCTTC. It is translated as CASSETVYGYTF.